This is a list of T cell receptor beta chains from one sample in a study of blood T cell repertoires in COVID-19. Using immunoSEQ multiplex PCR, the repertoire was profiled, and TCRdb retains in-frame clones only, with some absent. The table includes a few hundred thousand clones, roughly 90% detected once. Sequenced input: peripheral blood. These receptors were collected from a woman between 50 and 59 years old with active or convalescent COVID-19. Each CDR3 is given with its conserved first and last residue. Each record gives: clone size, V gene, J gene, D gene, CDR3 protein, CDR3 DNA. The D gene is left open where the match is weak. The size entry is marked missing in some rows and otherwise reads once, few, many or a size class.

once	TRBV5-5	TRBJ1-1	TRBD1	CASSYGQGGNTEAFF	TGTGCCAGCAGCTACGGACAGGGTGGGAACACTGAAGCTTTCTTT
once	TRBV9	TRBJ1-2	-	CASSETDTSNYGYTF	TGTGCCAGCAGCGAGACAGATACCTCTAACTATGGCTACACCTTC
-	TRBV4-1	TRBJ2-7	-	CASSQDPGRGGAIYEQYF	TGCGCCAGCAGCCAAGATCCGGGTCGAGGGGGGGCTATTTACGAGCAGTACTTC
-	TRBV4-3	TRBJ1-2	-	CASSQARGLAGYTF	TGCGCCAGCAGCCAAGCTCGAGGGCTGGCCGGCTACACCTTC
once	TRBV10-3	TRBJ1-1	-	CAISGTGPPAVAFF	TGTGCCATCAGTGGTACAGGGCCGCCGGCAGTGGCTTTCTTT
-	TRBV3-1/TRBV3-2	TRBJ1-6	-	CASSPGHSYSPLHF	TGTGCCAGCAGCCCGGGACATTCTTATTCACCCCTCCACTTT
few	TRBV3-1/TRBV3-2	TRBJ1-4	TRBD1	CASSQFRTGGNEKLFF	TGTGCCAGCAGCCAATTTAGGACAGGGGGCAATGAAAAACTGTTTTTT
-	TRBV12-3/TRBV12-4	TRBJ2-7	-	CASSLRSHREQYF	TGTGCCAGCAGTTTAAGGAGTCACCGGGAGCAGTACTTC
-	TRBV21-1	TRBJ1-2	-	CASSKGKTGGVGGYTF	TGTGCCAGCAGCAAGGGGAAGACAGGGGGAGTAGGTGGCTACACCTTC
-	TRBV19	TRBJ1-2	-	CASSPFGQSDYGYTF	TGTGCCAGTAGTCCCTTTGGACAGAGCGACTATGGCTACACCTTC
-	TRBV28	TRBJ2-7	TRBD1	CASSLKGTGVDEQYF	TGTGCCAGCAGTTTAAAGGGGACAGGGGTGGACGAGCAGTACTTC
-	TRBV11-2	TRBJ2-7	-	CASSLEQITYEQYF	TGTGCCAGCAGCTTAGAACAGATCACCTACGAGCAGTACTTC
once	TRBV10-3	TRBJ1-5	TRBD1	CAISGGTERHQPQHF	TGTGCCATCAGTGGCGGGACAGAAAGGCATCAGCCCCAGCATTTT
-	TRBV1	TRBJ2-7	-	CTSMPTEARYEQYF	TGCACCAGCATGCCTACCGAAGCCCGCTACGAGCAGTACTTC
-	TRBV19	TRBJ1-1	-	CASSKGVMNTEAFF	TGTGCCAGTAGTAAGGGGGTCATGAACACTGAAGCTTTCTTT
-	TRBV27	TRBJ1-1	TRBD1	CASSLYQGAAEAFF	TGTGCCAGCAGTTTATACCAGGGGGCCGCTGAAGCTTTCTTT
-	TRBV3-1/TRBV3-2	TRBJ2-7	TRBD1	CASNRRDRSAEQYF	TGTGCCAGCAACCGCAGGGACAGGAGTGCCGAGCAGTACTTC
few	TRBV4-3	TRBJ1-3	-	CASSQDPAGSGNTIYF	TGCGCCAGCAGCCAAGACCCGGCGGGCTCTGGAAACACCATATATTTT
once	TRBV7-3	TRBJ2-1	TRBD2	CASSSTSRDEQFF	TGTGCCAGCAGCTCGACTAGCCGGGATGAGCAGTTCTTC
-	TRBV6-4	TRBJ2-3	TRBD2	CASSFLAGGTDTQYF	TGTGCCAGCAGCTTTCTAGCGGGAGGCACAGATACGCAGTATTTT
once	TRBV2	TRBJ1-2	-	CASSEERGQEYGYTF	TGTGCCAGCAGTGAAGAAAGGGGCCAGGAATATGGCTACACCTTC
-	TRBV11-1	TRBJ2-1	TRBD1	CASSDRDRGGNEQFF	TGTGCCAGCAGCGATCGGGACAGGGGCGGCAATGAGCAGTTCTTC
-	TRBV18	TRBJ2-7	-	CASSQGVPSYEQYF	TGTGCCAGCTCACAGGGAGTTCCATCCTACGAGCAGTACTTC
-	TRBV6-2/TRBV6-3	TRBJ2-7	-	CASSYLVEQYF	TGTGCCAGCAGTTACCTCGTCGAGCAGTACTTC
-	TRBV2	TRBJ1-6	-	CASSDSPPSLRSPLHF	TGTGCCAGCAGTGACTCCCCCCCCTCCCTCAGATCACCCCTCCACTTT
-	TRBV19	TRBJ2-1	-	CASSIPSSAHSYNEQFF	TGTGCCAGTAGTATTCCTTCTAGCGCCCACTCCTACAATGAGCAGTTCTTC
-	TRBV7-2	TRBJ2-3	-	CASSPGSLFDTDTQYF	TGTGCCAGCTCCCCGGGTAGTCTATTCGACACAGATACGCAGTATTTT
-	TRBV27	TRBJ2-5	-	CASSDSNQETQYF	TGTGCCAGCAGCGACAGTAATCAAGAGACCCAGTACTTC
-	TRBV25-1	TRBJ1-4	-	CASGNRDTATNEKLFF	TGTGCCAGCGGAAACAGAGATACTGCAACTAATGAAAAACTGTTTTTT
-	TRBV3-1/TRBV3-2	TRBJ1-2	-	CASSQDSLSDYGYTF	TGTGCCAGCAGCCAAGATTCTTTGTCAGACTATGGCTACACCTTC
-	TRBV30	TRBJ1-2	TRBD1	CAWRPGTGGFGYTF	TGTGCCTGGAGACCCGGGACAGGGGGCTTTGGCTACACCTTC
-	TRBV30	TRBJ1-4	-	CAWSMGGKSEKLFF	TGTGCCTGGAGTATGGGGGGGAAGAGTGAAAAACTGTTTTTT
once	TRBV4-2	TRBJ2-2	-	CASSQDLVGGAVGELFF	TGTGCCAGCAGCCAAGATCTGGTGGGGGGTGCAGTCGGGGAGCTGTTTTTT
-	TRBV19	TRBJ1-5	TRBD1	CASSPYRDRDQPQHF	TGTGCCAGTAGTCCGTACCGGGACAGGGATCAGCCCCAGCATTTT
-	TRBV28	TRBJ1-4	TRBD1	CASSLGGTGNEKLFF	TGTGCCAGCAGTTTAGGAGGGACAGGGAACGAAAAACTGTTTTTT
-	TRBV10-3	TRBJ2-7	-	CATRVTEYEQYF	TGTGCCACCAGGGTGACAGAGTACGAGCAGTACTTC
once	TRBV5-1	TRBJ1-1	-	CASSLGDILNTEAFF	TGCGCCAGCAGCTTGGGGGACATACTCAACACTGAAGCTTTCTTT
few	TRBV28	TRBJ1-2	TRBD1	CASSWADRGNYGYTF	TGTGCCAGCAGTTGGGCGGACAGGGGAAACTATGGCTACACCTTC
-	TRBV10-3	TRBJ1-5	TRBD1	CAISDGTGGNQPQHF	TGTGCCATCAGTGACGGGACAGGGGGAAATCAGCCCCAGCATTTT
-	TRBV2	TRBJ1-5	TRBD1	CASSGGQGQQPQHF	TGTGCCAGCAGTGGGGGACAGGGCCAGCAGCCCCAGCATTTT
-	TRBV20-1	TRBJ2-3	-	CSASILGGRDTQYF	TGCAGTGCTAGTATATTAGGAGGAAGAGATACGCAGTATTTT
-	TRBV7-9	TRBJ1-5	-	CASSLVGDQPQHF	TGTGCCAGCAGCTTAGTTGGAGATCAGCCCCAGCATTTT
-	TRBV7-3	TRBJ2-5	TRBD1	CASSLTGTDYETQYF	TGTGCCAGCAGCTTAACCGGGACAGACTATGAGACCCAGTACTTC
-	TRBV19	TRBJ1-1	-	CASSVPGRVEAFF	TGTGCCAGTAGTGTCCCTGGGCGTGTAGAAGCTTTCTTT
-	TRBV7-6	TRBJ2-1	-	CASSFPGNEQFF	TGTGCCAGCAGCTTTCCGGGCAATGAGCAGTTCTTC
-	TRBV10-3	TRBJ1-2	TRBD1	CAISESTGGLNGYTF	TGTGCCATCAGTGAGTCTACAGGGGGCTTGAATGGCTACACCTTC
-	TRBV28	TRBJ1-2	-	CASRTPDNYGYTF	TGTGCCAGCCGGACACCCGATAACTATGGCTACACCTTC
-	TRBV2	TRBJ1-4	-	CASSRRLNEKLFF	TGTGCCAGCAGTCGCAGGTTAAATGAAAAACTGTTTTTT
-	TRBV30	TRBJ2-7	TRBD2	CAWRLAGAYEQYF	TGTGCCTGGAGACTAGCGGGAGCCTACGAGCAGTACTTC
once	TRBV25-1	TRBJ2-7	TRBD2	CASRIAGSYEQYF	TGTGCCAGCCGTATAGCGGGATCCTACGAGCAGTACTTC
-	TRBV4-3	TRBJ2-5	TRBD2	CASRPRLADTETQYF	TGCGCCAGCAGGCCACGACTAGCGGACACAGAGACCCAGTACTTC
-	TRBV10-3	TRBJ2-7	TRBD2	CAISESRAGGYEQYF	TGTGCCATCAGTGAGTCACGAGCGGGAGGGTACGAGCAGTACTTC